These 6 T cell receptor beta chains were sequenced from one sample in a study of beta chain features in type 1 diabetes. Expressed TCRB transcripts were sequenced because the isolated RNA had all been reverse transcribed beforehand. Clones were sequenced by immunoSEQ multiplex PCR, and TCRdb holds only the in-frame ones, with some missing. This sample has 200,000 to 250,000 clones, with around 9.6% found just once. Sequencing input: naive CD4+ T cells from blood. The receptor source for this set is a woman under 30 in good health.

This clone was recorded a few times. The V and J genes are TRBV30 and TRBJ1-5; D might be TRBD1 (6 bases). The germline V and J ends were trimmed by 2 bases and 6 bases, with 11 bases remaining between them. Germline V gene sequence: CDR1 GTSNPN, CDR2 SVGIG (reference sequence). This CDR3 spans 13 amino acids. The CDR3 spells CAWSSQGLQPQHF. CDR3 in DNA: TGTGCCTGGAGTAGTCAGGGGCTTCAGCCCCAGCATTTT.

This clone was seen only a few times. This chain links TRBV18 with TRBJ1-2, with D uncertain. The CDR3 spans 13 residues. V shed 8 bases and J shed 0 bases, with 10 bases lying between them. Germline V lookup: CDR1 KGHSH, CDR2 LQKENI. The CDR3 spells CASTPETNYGYTF. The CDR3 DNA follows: TGTGCCAGCACCCCGGAGACTAACTATGGCTACACCTTC.

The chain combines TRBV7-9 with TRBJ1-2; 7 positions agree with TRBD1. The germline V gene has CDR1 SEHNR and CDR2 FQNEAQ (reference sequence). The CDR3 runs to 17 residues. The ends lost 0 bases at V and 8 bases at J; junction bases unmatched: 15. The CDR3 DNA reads TGTGCCAGCAGCTTAGCGTACGACAGGGAGGACTCGAAAGGCTACACCTTC. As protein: CASSLAYDREDSKGYTF.

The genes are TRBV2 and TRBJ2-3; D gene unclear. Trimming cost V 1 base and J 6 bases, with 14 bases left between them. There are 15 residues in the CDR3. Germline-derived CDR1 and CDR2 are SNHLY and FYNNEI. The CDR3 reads CASSEEKPSADTQYF. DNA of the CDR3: TGTGCCAGCAGTGAAGAGAAGCCGTCTGCGGATACGCAGTATTTT.

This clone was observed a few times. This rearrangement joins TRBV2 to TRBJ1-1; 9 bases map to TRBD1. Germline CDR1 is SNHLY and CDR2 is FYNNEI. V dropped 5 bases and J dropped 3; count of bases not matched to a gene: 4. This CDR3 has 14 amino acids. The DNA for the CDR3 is TGTGCCAGCAGTCAACAGGGGGCTGACACTGAAGCTTTCTTT. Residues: CASSQQGADTEAFF. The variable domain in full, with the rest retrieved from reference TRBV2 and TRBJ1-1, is EPEVTQTPSHQVTQMGQEVILRCVPISNHLYFYWYRQILGQKVEFLVSFYNNEISEKSEIFDDQFSVERPDGSNFTLKIRSTKLEDSAMYFCASSQQGADTEAFFGQGTRLTVV.

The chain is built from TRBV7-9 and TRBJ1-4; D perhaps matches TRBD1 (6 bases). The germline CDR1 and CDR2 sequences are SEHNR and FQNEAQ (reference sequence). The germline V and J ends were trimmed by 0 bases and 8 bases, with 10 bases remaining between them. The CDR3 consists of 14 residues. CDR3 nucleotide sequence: TGTGCCAGCAGCTTAGCCGGGACACCGGAAAAACTGTTTTTT. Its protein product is CASSLAGTPEKLFF.